This T cell receptor (beta chain) was retrieved from a study of technical replicates of blood from a few donors. The CDR3 spans 15 residues. Germline V lookup: CDR1 SGHDN, CDR2 FVKESK. Losses at the gene ends were 1 base for V and 3 bases for J; bases not matched to a gene: 6. The method was immunoSEQ multiplex PCR; TCRdb's version includes in-frame clones alone and lacks a portion of them. The table records 79,000 or so clones, roughly nine tenths of them present only once. The chain uses TRBV14 and TRBJ2-7, with 7 bases lining up with TRBD1. The sequencing sample was made of T cells isolated from PBMCs. This receptor was identified in a human donor in good health. CDR3 in amino acids: CASSQGRGQIYEQYF. The CDR3 nucleotides are TGTGCCAGCAGCCAAGGCCGGGGACAGATCTACGAGCAGTACTTC.